This T cell receptor beta chain is from a study of blood T cell repertoires in COVID-19. Whole-study context: Samples came from the United States, Italy and Spain, spanning acute and convalescent COVID-19. T cells, B-cell-depleted T cells, or PBMCs provided the cDNA or gDNA that served as material.

Seattle-derived patients entered the study during active infection and were followed longitudinally. Original processing methods: Quantification of nucleated cells was approximated via reference gene primer amplification. Profiling relied on immunoSEQ multiplex PCR, and the TCRdb table lists in-frame clones only, not all of them. V and J calls and clone size follow that table, whereas D and trimming were derived from the DNA. Of 200,000 to 250,000 clones in the sample, around four fifths were seen once. This CDR3 contains 15 residues. Germline V gives CDR1 MNHEY, CDR2 SMNVEV (reference sequence). With 9 bases removed from V and 1 base from J, the gap between germline ends came to 16 bases.

The source of this sequence is a woman in her seventies with COVID-19, enrolled during active disease. V is TRBV27 and J is TRBJ1-3, with no clear D. Sequenced material: peripheral blood. CDR3 DNA sequence: TGTGCCAGTTACCTTCCTCTTCAGTCTGGAAACACCATATATTTT. This encodes CASYLPLQSGNTIYF.